This T cell receptor beta chain was recorded in a study of identical twins. In this sample, this clonotype turned up a few times. V trimming: 6 bases; J trimming: 2 bases; junction bases outside the gene matches: 6. This CDR3 has 15 amino acids. CDR1 SGHAT and CDR2 FQNNGV come from the germline V gene. A single record per CDR3 protein comes from TCRdb applying MiXCR to the 5' RACE reads. The top ten hold roughly 3.7% of the sample, which has 200,000 to 300,000 distinct CDR3 sequences, approximately 7% seen once. Separately, the same data were catalogued under a study of yellow fever vaccine responses in identical twins.

The chain is built from TRBV11-2 and TRBJ2-3; 9 nucleotides align to TRBD2. The sequenced sample was memory (CD45RO+) T cells sorted from blood. The receptor was derived from a woman younger than 35 in good health. The CDR3 bases are TGTGCCAGCAGAAATCGACTAGCGGCCACAGATACGCAGTATTTT. Translating gives CASRNRLAATDTQYF.